This T cell receptor beta chain was recorded in a study of T-cell memory formation after mild COVID-19. In this sample, this clonotype turned up a few times. The CDR3 has 16 amino acids. V lost 5 bases and J lost 4, with 18 bases in between. CDR1 is SGHTA, CDR2 FQGNSA, per germline. MiXCR was run by TCRdb on the 5' RACE reads, yielding one entry per CDR3 protein. The table shows 300,000 to 350,000 distinct CDR3 sequences, with roughly a fifth occurring only once. V is TRBV7-2 and J is TRBJ2-1, with TRBD2 as a possible D gene (5 bases). The source material was PBMCs or a T cell subset sorted from them (not recorded which). The TCR originated in a man aged 18 to 35 who had mild COVID-19 (a few samples of this study predate the infection). Cell type and time point are not known. In DNA, the CDR3 is TGTGCCAGCAGCGCTAAAACAGCGGTCTTGTACAATGAGCAGTTCTTC. It codes for CASSAKTAVLYNEQFF.